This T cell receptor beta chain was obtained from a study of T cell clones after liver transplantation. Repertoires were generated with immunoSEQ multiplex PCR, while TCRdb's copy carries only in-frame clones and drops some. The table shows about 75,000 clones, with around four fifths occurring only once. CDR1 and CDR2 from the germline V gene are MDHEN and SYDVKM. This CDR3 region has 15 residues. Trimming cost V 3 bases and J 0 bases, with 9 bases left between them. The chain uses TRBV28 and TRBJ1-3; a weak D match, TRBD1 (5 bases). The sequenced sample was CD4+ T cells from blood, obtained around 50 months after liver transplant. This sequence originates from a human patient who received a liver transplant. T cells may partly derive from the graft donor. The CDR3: CASSLEGSSGNTIYF. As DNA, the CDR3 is TGTGCCAGCAGTTTGGAGGGGAGCTCTGGAAACACCATATATTTT.